This T cell receptor beta chain was captured by sequencing in a study of T cell responses to AZD1222 COVID-19 vaccine. CDR1 is SGHVS and CDR2 is FNYEAQ in the germline V gene. The CDR3 totals 12 residues. V was pared by 2 bases and J by 4 bases, with 6 bases between. Investigators merged groups given second doses at roughly 4 or roughly 12 weeks. Repertoires were generated with immunoSEQ multiplex PCR, while TCRdb's copy carries only in-frame clones and drops some. This sample yields 150,000 or so clones, of which 85% to 95% are seen a single time; 5.1% belongs to the top ten. The sample consisted of peripheral blood, taken 28 days after the second AZD1222 dose. The origin of this receptor is an adult who received the AZD1222 COVID-19 vaccine. V and J are TRBV7-6 and TRBJ2-7; D might be TRBD2 (5 bases). The CDR3: CASSLSGYEQYF. CDR3 DNA: TGTGCCAGCAGCTTATCGGGATACGAGCAGTACTTC.